This T cell receptor (beta chain) was found in a study of blood T cells in healthy people across ages. Concerning this clonotype: What it recognizes is unknown.

Combining a sample-barcoded 5' primer with a J-beta primer mix, a second PCR ran for about 7 to 12 cycles. A minimum of 3 million CDR3-containing paired-end reads was obtained for each sample. Each CDR3 protein is one row after TCRdb ran MiXCR on the 5' RACE reads. The sample lists under 850,000 distinct CDR3 sequences; around 36% were seen once. The junction had 4 bases not matched to a gene; V was cut back by 0 bases and J by 0 bases. The CDR3 covers 16 residues. Germline loops: CDR1 SGHRS, CDR2 YFSETQ. Overall study results and limits: TCR beta diversity, measured per million T cells, fell in a roughly linear way with age. It was the long-lived donors that had more naive CD4+ cells and higher diversity than aged donors.

Material for sequencing was blood. This TCR was recovered from a man younger than 35 in good health. This rearrangement joins TRBV5-1 to TRBJ1-1; 8 bases match TRBD1. CDR3 nucleotides: TGCGCCAGCAGCTTGGGGACAGGGTTAGTGAACACTGAAGCTTTCTTT. Amino acids: CASSLGTGLVNTEAFF.